This record looks at one T cell receptor (beta chain) sequence and its context. This record comes from a study of T-cell reconstitution after alpha-beta-depleted transplantation in children. Unique molecular identifiers were incorporated when the TCRbeta library was constructed. Using its own MiXCR run on the PCR reads, TCRdb lists one record per CDR3 protein. The table shows 450,000 to 600,000 distinct CDR3 sequences, with around 19% occurring only once. The TCR originated in a human donor who donated a stem cell graft to a child with acute lymphoblastic leukemia. The material sequenced was PBMCs from the stem cell graft donor, taken from the stem cell graft.

The DNA for the CDR3 is TGTGCCAGCAGTTATTTCGGGACTAGCGGGAGTAGGGATACGCAGTATTTT. Its translation is CASSYFGTSGSRDTQYF. V is TRBV6-5 and J is TRBJ2-3; TRBD2 matches at 14 bases. The V and J ends lost 3 bases and 6 bases, in that order; junction bases with no gene match: 8. The CDR3 sequence is 17 residues long. Germline CDR1 reads MNHEY; CDR2 reads SVGAGI.